The T cell receptor (beta chain) described here comes from a study of human T cells and chemical hapten exposure (dated by TCRdb to about 2021). Regarding the study in general: Libraries were pooled for sequencing, and variation in per-sample TCR yields was attributed mainly to small differences in library volumes within the pool. Peripheral blood TCR repertoire changes were tracked in vivo in alopecia patients during primary and secondary sensitization to the hapten diphenylcyclopropenone (DPC). Overall results and qualifications from the work: DPC sensitization did not change how many TCRs were above 1 in 1000 frequency, and no evidence was found of alterations in global repertoire structure. Repeated subsampling changed both the strength of the expansion versus patch-test correlation and the threshold at which the correlation became significant.

In this sample, this clonotype turned up a few times. Its antigen has not been determined. It has no much larger one-base neighbor in the sample; base qualities were not kept. CDR1 GTSNPN and CDR2 SVGIG are derived from the germline V gene (reference sequence). The cysteine opens and the phenylalanine closes a CDR3 of 11 amino acids. Only the CDR3 part of the read is kept: 33 bases, read in frame from the first base. The trim is 0 bases for V and 12 bases for J, with a gap of 9 bases between the germline ends. Library preparation attached unique molecular identifiers to individual cDNA molecules for quantitative, reproducible TCR counting. Both TCR alpha and TCR beta chains were sequenced from each blood RNA sample. Per the authors' processing: Samples had a median of about 96,000 TCRs, with a range from 23,224 to 690,600. V, J and CDR3 annotation of the TCR reads was performed with the Decombinator software suite. Every sample was subsampled to the same number of TCRs (28,000) for the PS versus PT1 abundance plots. TCRs were defined as expanded if absent before sensitization and observed at least eight times at the 2-week time point. TCRdb itself trimmed the public reads at Q25 with fastp, ran MiXCR and retained productive beta chains. Rows are unified per CDR3 protein, each entry keeping the most common DNA and genes. The V and J calls here are based on TCRdb, not the publication. In this sample the table shows about 120,000 distinct CDR3 sequences, around 8.5% of which occur a single time. In total, the top ten clones hold about 1.4% of the sample.

Unfractionated whole blood was collected in Tempus Blood RNA tubes, and total RNA was extracted from that blood. As TCR sequencing controls, about five healthy volunteers were used, with blood taken at day 0, 2 weeks and 6 weeks. The clonotype comes from a human donor in good health. Some clones in this sample may be carry-over from other donors' samples. Donor details come from another sample of the same person, matched by shared clones. The V and J genes are TRBV30 and TRBJ2-1, with a tentative D gene TRBD1 over 5 matching bases. The sequenced sample consisted of whole blood. In nucleotide form, the sequence is TGTGCCTGGAGTGTAAAAGGGGTGCAGTTCTTC. This sequence encodes CAWSVKGVQFF.